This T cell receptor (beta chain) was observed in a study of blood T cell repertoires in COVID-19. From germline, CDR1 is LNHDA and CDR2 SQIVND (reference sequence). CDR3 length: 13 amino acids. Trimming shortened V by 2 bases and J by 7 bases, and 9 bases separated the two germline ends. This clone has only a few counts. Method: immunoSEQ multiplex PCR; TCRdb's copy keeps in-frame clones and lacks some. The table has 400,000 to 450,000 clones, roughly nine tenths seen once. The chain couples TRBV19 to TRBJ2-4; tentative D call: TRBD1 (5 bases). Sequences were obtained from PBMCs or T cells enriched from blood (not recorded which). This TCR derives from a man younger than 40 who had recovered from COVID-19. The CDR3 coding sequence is TGTGCCAGTAGTATAAGACAGATGAACATTCAGTACTTC. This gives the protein CASSIRQMNIQYF.